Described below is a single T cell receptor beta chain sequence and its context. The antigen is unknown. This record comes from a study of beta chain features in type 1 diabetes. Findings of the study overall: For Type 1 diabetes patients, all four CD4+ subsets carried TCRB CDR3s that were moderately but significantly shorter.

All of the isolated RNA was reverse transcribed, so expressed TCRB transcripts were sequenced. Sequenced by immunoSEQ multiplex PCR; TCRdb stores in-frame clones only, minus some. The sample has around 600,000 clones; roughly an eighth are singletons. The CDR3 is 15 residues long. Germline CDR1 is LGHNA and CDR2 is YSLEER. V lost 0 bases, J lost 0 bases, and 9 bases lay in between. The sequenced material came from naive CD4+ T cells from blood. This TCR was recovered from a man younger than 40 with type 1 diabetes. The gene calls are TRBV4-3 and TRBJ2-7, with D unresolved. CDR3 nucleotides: TGCGCCAGCAGCCAAGAAGCAGCCTACTCCTACGAGCAGTACTTC. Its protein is CASSQEAAYSYEQYF.